Below, 13 T cell receptor beta chains from the same sample are listed, as sequenced in a study of blood T cell repertoires in COVID-19 (dated by TCRdb to about 2020). Libraries were built with the immunoSEQ multiplex PCR assay. The immuneACCESS repertoire file appears here via TCRdb, limited to in-frame rearrangements. These files lack a portion of the clones; in checked studies, under half of the deficit traces to unresolved V genes, and the cause of the others is not known. The sample includes roughly 120,000 clones, with around 80% observed a single time. The ten largest clones take up around 1.9% of the sample. Sequenced material: peripheral blood. These receptor sequences come from a man aged 65 to 85 with acute or convalescent COVID-19.

This chain connects TRBV19 to TRBJ1-1; 7 bases map to TRBD1. J was trimmed by 5 bases and V by 10 bases; bases with no gene match: 28. The CDR3 has 19 amino acids. Looked up from germline, CDR1 is LNHDA and CDR2 is SQIVND (reference sequence). The CDR3 loop is CATLASIPPRTGYGTEAFF. The DNA for the CDR3 is TGTGCCACCCTTGCTAGTATCCCTCCAAGGACAGGTTATGGTACTGAAGCTTTCTTT.

The rearrangement links TRBV19 to TRBJ1-2, with 8 bases fitting TRBD1. Losses at the gene ends were 1 base for V and 4 bases for J; bases not matched to a gene: 11. CDR1 is LNHDA and CDR2 is SQIVND in the germline V gene (reference sequence). The CDR3 extends over 17 amino acids. The CDR3 sequence: CASSIGGRGRKIYGYTF. DNA of the CDR3: TGTGCCAGTAGTATAGGAGGCAGGGGGCGAAAAATCTATGGCTACACCTTC.

This sequence joins TRBV11-2 and TRBJ1-2; TRBD1 aligns across 7 bases. The V segment lost 5 bases and the J segment 4 bases; nucleotides outside the gene matches: 7. The CDR3 covers 14 residues. The germline gives CDR1 SGHAT, CDR2 FQNNGV. In DNA form, the CDR3 reads TGTGCCAGCAGCGTCGGGACAGTCCTCTATGGCTACACCTTC. Residues: CASSVGTVLYGYTF.

This sequence joins TRBV28 and TRBJ2-1; weak D call: TRBD1 (6 bases). CDR1 is MDHEN, CDR2 SYDVKM, per germline. V was clipped by 6 bases and J by 0 bases, with 15 bases between them. CDR3 length: 16 residues. DNA of the CDR3: TGTGCCAGCAGGGGGATCGGACAGAACTCCTACAATGAGCAGTTCTTC. The encoded protein is CASRGIGQNSYNEQFF.

The chain links TRBV21-1 to TRBJ2-3; TRBD2 is taken as the D call from the table, unchecked against the DNA. TRBV21-1 is flagged as a pseudogene. This CDR3 is 17 amino acids long. The CDR3 DNA reads TGTGCCAGCAGCGAGAGGAGCGGGGGGGCCAATACAGATACGCAGTATTTT. It yields the protein CASSERSGGANTDTQYF.

This clone was picked up one time. J is TRBJ2-1 and V is TRBV20-1; 11 nucleotides agree with TRBD1. Germline V gene data show CDR1 as DFQATT and CDR2 as SNEGSKA (reference sequence). The CDR3 runs 11 residues. The CDR3 coding sequence is TGCAGCTGGACAGGGGGCGATGAGCAGTTCTTC. Translation: CSWTGGDEQFF.

The chain recombines TRBV12-5 with TRBJ1-1; D is possibly TRBD1 (5 bases). Trimming cost V 3 bases and J 4 bases, with 9 bases left between them. Germline CDR1 is LGHNT and CDR2 is FRNRAP. The CDR3 totals 13 residues. The CDR3 sequence is CASGFGGATEAFF. The CDR3 DNA is TGTGCTAGTGGTTTTGGAGGGGCCACTGAAGCTTTCTTT.

This sequence joins TRBV3-1 (or the pseudogene TRBV3-2) and TRBJ1-1; D not resolved. Per the germline V gene, CDR1 is LGHDT and CDR2 is YNNKEL (reference sequence). The CDR3 loop spans 13 amino acids. With 2 bases removed from V and 10 bases from J, the gap between germline ends came to 14 bases. Written as DNA, the CDR3 is TGTGCCAGCAGCCAAAGTATTACCTCGGTAGCTTTCTTT. It codes for CASSQSITSVAFF.

The chain joins TRBV6-5 to TRBJ2-5; D is possibly TRBD1 (5 bases). V lost 8 bases to trimming and J lost 4 bases, with 17 bases between them. CDR3 length: 14 residues. The germline CDR1 and CDR2 sequences are MNHEY and SVGAGI. DNA for the CDR3: TGTGCCAGCGGCAGGGATTCCCGCGCAGAGACCCAGTACTTC. This codes for CASGRDSRAETQYF.

This chain uses TRBV5-1 with TRBJ2-3; maybe TRBD1 (6 bases). There are 16 residues in the CDR3. Germline assignment: CDR1 SGHRS and CDR2 YFSETQ. Trimming pared 0 bases from V and 2 bases from J, leaving 13 bases between. The CDR3 bases are TGCGCCAGCAGCTTGGCCATTCAGGGGTTCACAGATACGCAGTATTTT. Translating gives CASSLAIQGFTDTQYF.

This sequence joins TRBV6-5 and TRBJ1-2, with 7 bases fitting TRBD1. V shed 8 bases, J shed 8 bases, and the junction held 11 bases outside the gene matches. The CDR3 is 13 residues long. Germline V gives CDR1 MNHEY, CDR2 SVGAGI. The CDR3 loop is CASLKGAFDGYTF. CDR3 sequence (DNA): TGTGCCAGCCTCAAGGGGGCTTTTGACGGCTACACCTTC.

About this clone: Other DNA sequences in the same sample also yield this CDR3. The chain is built from TRBV5-1 and TRBJ1-2; D not certain. The CDR3 length is 13 residues. The V gene's germline CDR1 is SGHRS and CDR2 YFSETQ. The V end was cut by 3 bases, the J end by 2 bases, with 8 bases between. CDR3 DNA sequence: TGCGCCAGCAGCTCCACAGAAAACTATGGCTACACCTTC. Its protein product is CASSSTENYGYTF.

The rearrangement links TRBV6-1 to TRBJ1-5; D uncertain. The germline V gene has CDR1 MNHNS and CDR2 SASEGT. V lost 1 base and J 2 bases, leaving 9 bases between the germline ends. The CDR3 has 15 residues. This CDR3 reads CASSEVPSGNQPQHF. CDR3 bases: TGTGCCAGCAGTGAAGTCCCTTCCGGCAATCAGCCCCAGCATTTT.